The 25 T cell receptor beta chains reported below all come from one sample, sequenced in a study of blood T cell repertoires in COVID-19. This table comes from immunoSEQ multiplex PCR, and its TCRdb copy is limited to in-frame clones, with some not included. The sample lists 25,000 to 30,000 clones, approximately 86% seen once, with about a sixth in the top ten. Sequencing input: peripheral blood. These receptors all stem from a man aged 65 to 79 with acute or convalescent COVID-19.

This sequence joins TRBV10-3 and TRBJ2-7; D is undetermined. Germline assignment: CDR1 ENHRY and CDR2 SYGVKD. Trimming left V 0 bases short and J 5 bases short, with 11 bases between. The CDR3 spans 14 residues. This CDR3 reads CAISESAIIHEQYF. DNA for the CDR3: TGTGCCATCAGTGAGTCCGCGATAATCCACGAGCAGTACTTC.

V usage is TRBV9 and J usage is TRBJ1-1; 9 bases are a match to TRBD1. Germline V gene sequence: CDR1 SGDLS, CDR2 YYNGEE. The CDR3 covers 14 residues. The V gene end was trimmed by 2 bases and the J gene end by 4 bases; junction bases not matched to a gene: 3. CDR3 nucleotide sequence: TGTGCCAGCAGCGTCCGGGACAGGGCCACTGAAGCTTTCTTT. Amino acids: CASSVRDRATEAFF.

The DNA for the CDR3 is TGTGCCAGCAGCTTGGAAAGCGCCTACGAGCAGTACTTC. This codes for CASSLESAYEQYF. The chain is built from TRBV7-9 and TRBJ2-7; D is undetermined. Germline CDR1 reads SEHNR; CDR2 reads FQNEAQ (reference sequence). CDR3 length equals 13 residues. Trimming removed 3 bases at V and 2 bases at J, with 8 bases between.

The V call is TRBV7-8, the J call TRBJ1-4; D is ambiguous. Germline V CDR1 and CDR2: SGHVS, FQNEAQ. V was cut by 5 bases and J by 4 bases, with 14 bases left in between. CDR3 length equals 15 residues. CDR3: CASSPKAGINEKLFF. As DNA, the CDR3 is TGTGCCAGCAGCCCGAAGGCGGGAATTAATGAAAAACTGTTTTTT.

The chain employs TRBV6-5 and TRBJ1-5; D might be TRBD1 (5 bases). V was trimmed by 4 bases and J by 0 bases, leaving 10 bases between them. The germline V gene has CDR1 MNHEY and CDR2 SVGAGI. CDR3 length: 15 residues. The CDR3 bases are TGTGCCAGCAGTTCCACAGGTTATAGCAATCAGCCCCAGCATTTT. This gives the protein CASSSTGYSNQPQHF.

The sample holds a few counts of this clone. The rearrangement joins TRBV19 to TRBJ2-7, with 7 bases identical to TRBD1. In germline, CDR1 is LNHDA, CDR2 SQIVND (reference sequence). The V and J ends lost 6 bases and 0 bases, in that order; junction bases with no gene match: 8. The CDR3 contains 15 residues. CDR3 region: CASSDRVESSYEQYF. The CDR3, as DNA: TGTGCCAGTAGCGACAGGGTGGAGAGCTCCTACGAGCAGTACTTC.

This rearrangement joins TRBV14 to TRBJ1-3, with D perhaps matching TRBD1 (5 bases). Germline V gene sequence: CDR1 SGHDN, CDR2 FVKESK. Deletions cut 4 bases from V and 4 bases from J, with 11 bases between. This CDR3 has 14 amino acids. CDR3 protein: CASSLQDGGNTIYF. CDR3 bases: TGTGCCAGCAGCCTACAGGATGGAGGAAACACCATATATTTT.

CDR3 amino acids: CATSRGGGNEKLFF. DNA for the CDR3: TGTGCCACCAGCAGAGGTGGAGGTAATGAAAAACTGTTTTTT. V and J are TRBV15 and TRBJ1-4; D not resolved. V was pared by 1 base and J by 4 bases, with 7 bases between. The germline V gene encodes CDR1 LNHNV and CDR2 YYDKDF (reference sequence). This CDR3 region has 14 residues.

The V and J genes are TRBV4-2 and TRBJ2-3; D is unresolved. CDR1 is LGHNA, CDR2 YNFKEQ, per germline. V was shortened by 2 bases and J by 1 base, with 10 bases between the two germline ends. There are 15 residues in the CDR3. CDR3 nucleotides: TGTGCCAGCAGCCAACCTTCCAGCGGCACAGATACGCAGTATTTT. This sequence encodes CASSQPSSGTDTQYF.

The V and J genes are TRBV15 and TRBJ2-7; the match to TRBD2 covers 9 bases. CDR1 is LNHNV, CDR2 YYDKDF, per germline (reference sequence). V lost 2 bases, J lost 7 bases, and 9 bases stayed unmatched. This CDR3 has 15 amino acids. DNA for the CDR3: TGTGCCACCAGCAGACTAGCGGGGCACCTATGGGAGCAGTACTTC. Its translation: CATSRLAGHLWEQYF.

This sequence joins TRBV19 and TRBJ2-5; maybe TRBD1 (6 bases). The length of the CDR3 is 16 residues. V was clipped by 7 bases and J by 4 bases, with 22 bases between them. Germline lookup yields CDR1 LNHDA and CDR2 SQIVND (reference sequence). As DNA, the CDR3 is TGTGCCAGTACCACAAGGGCACAGGGCGTTCGAGAGACCCAGTACTTC. Its protein is CASTTRAQGVRETQYF. Supplemented by reference TRBV19 and TRBJ2-5, the full variable domain reads DGGITQSPKYLFRKEGQNVTLSCEQNLNHDAMYWYRQDPGQGLRLIYYSQIVNDFQKGDIAEGYSVSREKKESFPLTVTSAQKNPTAFYLCASTTRAQGVRETQYFGPGTRLLVL.

The gene calls are TRBV5-1 and TRBJ2-2, with TRBD1 matching over 10 bases. This CDR3 comprises 15 residues. The germline gives CDR1 SGHRS, CDR2 YFSETQ. The V gene end was trimmed by 4 bases and the J gene end by 5 bases; junction bases not matched to a gene: 5. The DNA for the CDR3 is TGCGCCAGCAGCGGGGGACAGGGGTTGACCGGGGAGCTGTTTTTT. This translates into CASSGGQGLTGELFF.

The rearrangement uses TRBV5-4 and TRBJ1-2, with 7 bases fitting TRBD1. The CDR3 loop spans 13 amino acids. Germline CDR1 SGHNT, CDR2 YYREEE (reference sequence). With V trimmed by 4 bases and J by 8 bases, 8 bases remained unmatched. Written as DNA, the CDR3 is TGTGCCAGCAGCCGAGACAGGGTAGACGGCTACACCTTC. As protein: CASSRDRVDGYTF. The variable domain in full, with the rest retrieved from reference TRBV5-4 and TRBJ1-2, is ETGVTQSPTHLIKTRGQQVTLRCSSQSGHNTVSWYQQALGQGPQFIFQYYREEENGRGNFPPRFSGLQFPNYSSELNVNALELDDSALYLCASSRDRVDGYTFGSGTRLTVV.

This clone has only one observation. This chain links TRBV28 with TRBJ2-5, with 13 bases identical to TRBD2. Germline loops: CDR1 MDHEN, CDR2 SYDVKM. The CDR3 extends over 15 amino acids. The junction had 9 bases not matched to a gene; V was cut back by 6 bases and J by 8 bases. The CDR3 here is CASSRMGLAGRTQYF. CDR3 nucleotides: TGTGCCAGCAGCCGGATGGGACTAGCGGGGAGAACCCAGTACTTC.

In its sample, this clone was seen once. The junction and the germline gene differ at one end; a read error may be behind it. This sequence joins TRBV3-1 (or the pseudogene TRBV3-2) and TRBJ2-7; maybe TRBD2 (6 bases). Germline V gene lookup returns CDR1 LGHDT and CDR2 YNNKEL (reference sequence). The CDR3 loop spans 13 amino acids. CDR3 region: CASSQDGWRDPNF. The CDR3 bases are TGTGCCAGCAGCCAAGATGGTTGGCGGGACCCGAACTTC.

This clone has a single count. The chain is built from TRBV6-1 and TRBJ1-5; D may be TRBD1 (5 bases). This CDR3 spans 14 amino acids. Per the germline V gene, CDR1 is MNHNS and CDR2 is SASEGT. Trimming removed 1 base at V and 2 bases at J, with 6 bases between. For the CDR3, the DNA is TGTGCCAGCAGTGAAGGGGGGGGCAATCAGCCCCAGCATTTT. Protein: CASSEGGGNQPQHF.

This clone was observed a handful of times. The gene calls are TRBV11-2 and TRBJ2-7; no reliable D call. The CDR3 is 12 amino acids. V was cut by 0 bases and J by 6 bases, with 6 bases left in between. CDR1 and CDR2 from the germline V gene are SGHAT and FQNNGV. The CDR3 spells CASSLDYSEQYF. The DNA for the CDR3 is TGTGCCAGCAGCTTAGATTATTCCGAGCAGTACTTC.

This sequence joins TRBV2 and TRBJ2-2, with 9 positions matching TRBD1. Germline V lookup: CDR1 SNHLY, CDR2 FYNNEI. The trim removed 6 bases at V and 1 base at J, leaving 3 bases unmatched. This CDR3 has 15 amino acids. The CDR3 region is CASRPGQGNTGELFF. The CDR3 nucleotides are TGTGCCAGCAGGCCGGGACAGGGGAACACCGGGGAGCTGTTTTTT.

The V and J genes are TRBV18 and TRBJ2-3, with a possible D match to TRBD2 (5 bases). Germline-derived CDR1 and CDR2 are KGHSH and LQKENI. Deletions cut 3 bases from V and 1 base from J, with 5 bases between. The CDR3 runs to 13 residues. DNA of the CDR3: TGTGCCAGCTCACCCGGGGGCACAGATACGCAGTATTTT. Its protein is CASSPGGTDTQYF.

The rearrangement uses TRBV4-2 and TRBJ2-7; 8 nucleotides agree with TRBD1. The CDR3 length is 17 residues. V dropped 1 base and J dropped 4; count of bases not matched to a gene: 12. Germline-derived CDR1 and CDR2 are LGHNA and YNFKEQ. The chain's CDR3 is CASSQVYPPGQGYEQYF. The CDR3 DNA is TGTGCCAGCAGCCAAGTATACCCGCCCGGACAGGGTTACGAGCAGTACTTC.

V usage is TRBV18 and J usage is TRBJ1-4; 7 positions match TRBD1. The V gene's germline CDR1 is KGHSH and CDR2 LQKENI. The CDR3 spans 17 residues. J gave up 7 bases and V 3 bases, and 14 bases lay outside the gene matches. The CDR3 DNA sequence: TGTGCCAGCTCACCCCCCCTGGGACAGCTGCGGGGTGAAAAACTGTTTTTT. Translating it yields CASSPPLGQLRGEKLFF. The full variable domain, completed using reference TRBV18 and TRBJ1-4, is NAGVMQNPRHLVRRRGQEARLRCSPMKGHSHVYWYRQLPEEGLKFMVYLQKENIIDESGMPKERFSAEFPKEGPSILRIQQVVRGDSAAYFCASSPPLGQLRGEKLFFGSGTQLSVL.

This chain joins TRBV6-5 and TRBJ1-5; 7 bases line up with TRBD1. Unmatched junction bases numbered 6, after V lost 6 bases and J lost 1 base. The CDR3 totals 15 residues. Germline V CDR1 and CDR2: MNHEY, SVGAGI. CDR3 protein: CASRSRGESNQPQHF. The CDR3 nucleotides are TGTGCCAGCAGGTCCAGGGGGGAGAGCAATCAGCCCCAGCATTTT.

The chain links TRBV6-5 to TRBJ2-7; D is possibly TRBD2 (6 bases). The CDR3 has 14 amino acids. From germline, CDR1 is MNHEY and CDR2 SVGAGI. V was pared by 8 bases and J by 0 bases, with 14 bases between. DNA of the CDR3: TGTGCCAGCCGAGACGTCGGGAGCTCCTACGAGCAGTACTTC. It encodes CASRDVGSSYEQYF.

This clone was seen once. This chain links TRBV19 with TRBJ1-4, with 7 nucleotides matching TRBD1. Germline V gene lookup returns CDR1 LNHDA and CDR2 SQIVND (reference sequence). V lost 10 bases, J lost 5 bases, and 7 bases stayed unmatched. The CDR3 covers 13 residues. The CDR3 here is CATRTGSNEKLFF. The CDR3 coding sequence is TGTGCCACGAGGACAGGTTCCAATGAAAAACTGTTTTTT.

The chain uses TRBV6-5 and TRBJ1-1, with a weak D call TRBD1 (5 bases). The germline V gene has CDR1 MNHEY and CDR2 SVGAGI. The CDR3 contains 13 residues. V was pared by 6 bases and J by 5 bases, with 13 bases between. This CDR3 is CASRRDEKTEAFF. The CDR3 DNA reads TGTGCCAGCAGGCGGGACGAGAAGACTGAAGCTTTCTTT.